The sample holds a few counts of the clone carrying this TCR beta chain. Its antigen remains unidentified. The entry originates in a study of T cell repertoires in cytomegalovirus infection. The CDR3 contains 15 residues. CDR1 is MGHRA, CDR2 YSYEKL, per germline. Trimming removed 0 bases at V and 2 bases at J, with 10 bases between. TCRdb re-called the reads through MiXCR, storing one row per CDR3 protein. Among 830,000 or so distinct CDR3 sequences listed, approximately 32% were seen once. The V gene is TRBV4-1, the J gene TRBJ1-1; no clear D. This receptor was identified in a human donor in good health (CMV status not recorded). Some clones in this sample may be carry-over from other donors' samples. Sequenced here: cultured CD8+ T cells from PBMCs, sampled from culture after CMV antigen stimulation. CDR3 DNA sequence: TGCGCCAGCAGCCAAGAATGGCAGCTAAACACTGAAGCTTTCTTT. Translated, it gives CASSQEWQLNTEAFF.